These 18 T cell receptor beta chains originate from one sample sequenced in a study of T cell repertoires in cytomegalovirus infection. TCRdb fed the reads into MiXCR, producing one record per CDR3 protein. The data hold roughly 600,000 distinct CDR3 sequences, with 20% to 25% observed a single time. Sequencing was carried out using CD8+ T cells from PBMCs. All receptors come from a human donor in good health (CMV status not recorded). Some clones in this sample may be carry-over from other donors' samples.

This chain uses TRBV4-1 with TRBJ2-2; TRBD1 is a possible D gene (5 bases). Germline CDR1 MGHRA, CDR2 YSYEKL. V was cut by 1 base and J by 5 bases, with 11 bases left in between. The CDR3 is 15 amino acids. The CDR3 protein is CASSQGRASTGELFF. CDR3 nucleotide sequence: TGCGCCAGCAGCCAAGGCAGGGCTTCAACCGGGGAGCTGTTTTTT.

The DNA for the CDR3 is TGTGCCACCAGCCCTTTTCGGGCCCCGGGACAGCGGGATGAAAAACTGTTTTTT. Translating gives CATSPFRAPGQRDEKLFF. J is TRBJ1-4 and V is TRBV15, with TRBD1 matching 7 bases. This CDR3 contains 18 residues. The V gene's germline CDR1 is LNHNV and CDR2 YYDKDF (reference sequence). Trimming cost V 5 bases and J 6 bases; bases outside gene matches: 18.

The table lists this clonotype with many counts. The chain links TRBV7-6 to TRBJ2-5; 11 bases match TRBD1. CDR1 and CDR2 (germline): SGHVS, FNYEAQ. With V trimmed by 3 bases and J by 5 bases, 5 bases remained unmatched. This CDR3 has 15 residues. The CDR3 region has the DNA TGTGCCAGCAGCTTGGGACAGGGGGTTTTCGAGACCCAGTACTTC. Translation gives CASSLGQGVFETQYF.

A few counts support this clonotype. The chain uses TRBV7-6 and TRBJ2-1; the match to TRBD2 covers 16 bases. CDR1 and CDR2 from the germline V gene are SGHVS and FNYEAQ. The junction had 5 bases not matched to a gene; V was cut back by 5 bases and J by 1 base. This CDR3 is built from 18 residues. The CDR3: CASSGGLAGGKSYNEQFF. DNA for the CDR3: TGTGCCAGCAGCGGGGGACTAGCGGGGGGGAAGTCCTACAATGAGCAGTTCTTC.

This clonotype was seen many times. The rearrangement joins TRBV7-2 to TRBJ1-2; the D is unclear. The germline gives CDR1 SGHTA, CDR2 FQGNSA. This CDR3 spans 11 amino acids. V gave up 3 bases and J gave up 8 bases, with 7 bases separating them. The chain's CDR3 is CASSFMDGYTF. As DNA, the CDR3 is TGTGCCAGCAGCTTTATGGACGGCTACACCTTC. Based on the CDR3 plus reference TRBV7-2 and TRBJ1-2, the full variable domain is GAGVSQSPSNKVTEKGKDVELRCDPISGHTALYWYRQSLGQGLEFLIYFQGNSAPDKSGLPSDRFSAERTGGSVSTLTIQRTQQEDSAVYLCASSFMDGYTFGSGTRLTVV.

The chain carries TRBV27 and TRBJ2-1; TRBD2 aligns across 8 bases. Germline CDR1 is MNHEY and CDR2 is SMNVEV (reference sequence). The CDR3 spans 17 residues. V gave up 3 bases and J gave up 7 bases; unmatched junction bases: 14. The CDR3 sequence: CASSFRSGGPLRNEQFF. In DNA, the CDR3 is TGTGCCAGCAGTTTCAGAAGCGGGGGTCCGCTGAGAAATGAGCAGTTCTTC.

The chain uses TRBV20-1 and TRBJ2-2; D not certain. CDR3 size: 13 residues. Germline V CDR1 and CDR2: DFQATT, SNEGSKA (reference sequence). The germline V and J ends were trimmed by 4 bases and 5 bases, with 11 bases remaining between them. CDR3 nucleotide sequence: TGCAGTGCTACCCGGAAGGGAACCGGGGAGCTGTTTTTT. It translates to CSATRKGTGELFF.

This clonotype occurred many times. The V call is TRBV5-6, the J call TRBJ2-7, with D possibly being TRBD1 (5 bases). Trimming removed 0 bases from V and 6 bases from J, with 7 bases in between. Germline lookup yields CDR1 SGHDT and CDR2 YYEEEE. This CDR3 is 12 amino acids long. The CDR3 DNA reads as TGTGCCAGCAGCTTGGTGGGGCGCGAGCAGTACGTC. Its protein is CASSLVGREQYV.

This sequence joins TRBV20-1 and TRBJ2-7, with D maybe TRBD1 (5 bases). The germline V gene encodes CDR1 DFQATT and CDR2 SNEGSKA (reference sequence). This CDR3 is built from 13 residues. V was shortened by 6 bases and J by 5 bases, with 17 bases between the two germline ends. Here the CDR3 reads CSAERGDFHEQYF. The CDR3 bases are TGCAGTGCCGAAAGGGGTGATTTCCACGAGCAGTACTTC.

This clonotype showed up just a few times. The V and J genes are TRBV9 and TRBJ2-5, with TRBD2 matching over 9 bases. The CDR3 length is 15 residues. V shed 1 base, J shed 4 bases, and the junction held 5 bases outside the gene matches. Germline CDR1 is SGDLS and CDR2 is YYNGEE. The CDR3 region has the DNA TGTGCCAGCAGCGTACCGCTAGCGGGAAGAGAGACCCAGTACTTC. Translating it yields CASSVPLAGRETQYF.

The CDR3 region has the DNA TGCAGTGTTTCCCTGGGGGGGGCCGGACGGGATACGCAGTATTTT. Protein product: CSVSLGGAGRDTQYF. The chain uses TRBV20-1 and TRBJ2-3; D might be TRBD2 (7 bases). V was trimmed by 7 bases and J by 6 bases, leaving 23 bases between them. The CDR3 is 15 amino acids. The germline V gene encodes CDR1 DFQATT and CDR2 SNEGSKA (reference sequence).

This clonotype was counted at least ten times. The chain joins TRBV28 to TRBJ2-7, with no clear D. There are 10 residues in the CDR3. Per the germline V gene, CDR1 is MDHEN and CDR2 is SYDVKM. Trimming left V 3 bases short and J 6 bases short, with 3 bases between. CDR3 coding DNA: TGTGCCAGCAGTTTCGCCGAGCAGTACGTC. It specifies CASSFAEQYV.

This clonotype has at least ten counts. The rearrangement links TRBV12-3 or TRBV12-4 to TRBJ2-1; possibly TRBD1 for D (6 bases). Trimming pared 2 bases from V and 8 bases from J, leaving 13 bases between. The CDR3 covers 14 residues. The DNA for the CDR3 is TGTGCCAGCAGTTTAACAGGGAGTGGGGATGAGCAGTTCTTC. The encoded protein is CASSLTGSGDEQFF.

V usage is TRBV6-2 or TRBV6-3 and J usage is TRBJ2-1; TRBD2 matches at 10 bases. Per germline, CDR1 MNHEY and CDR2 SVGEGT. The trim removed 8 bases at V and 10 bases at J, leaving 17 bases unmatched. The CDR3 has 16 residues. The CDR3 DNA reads TGTGCCAGCCTTCCCAAATCCCCGGGACTAGCGCCAGAGCAGTTCTTC. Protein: CASLPKSPGLAPEQFF.

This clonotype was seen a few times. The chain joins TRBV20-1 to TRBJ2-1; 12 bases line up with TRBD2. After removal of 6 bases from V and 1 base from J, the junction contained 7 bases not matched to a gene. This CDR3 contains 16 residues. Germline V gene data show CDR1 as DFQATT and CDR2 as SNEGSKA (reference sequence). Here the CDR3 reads CSAIQLAGGSYNEQFF. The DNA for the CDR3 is TGCAGTGCCATCCAACTAGCGGGGGGTTCCTACAATGAGCAGTTCTTC.

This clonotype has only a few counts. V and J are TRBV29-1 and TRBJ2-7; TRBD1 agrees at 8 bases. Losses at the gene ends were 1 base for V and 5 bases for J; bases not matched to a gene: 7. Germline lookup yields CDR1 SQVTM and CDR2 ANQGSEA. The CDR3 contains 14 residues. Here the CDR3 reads CSVEVLDRVHEQYV. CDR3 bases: TGCAGCGTTGAAGTACTGGACAGGGTCCACGAGCAGTACGTC.

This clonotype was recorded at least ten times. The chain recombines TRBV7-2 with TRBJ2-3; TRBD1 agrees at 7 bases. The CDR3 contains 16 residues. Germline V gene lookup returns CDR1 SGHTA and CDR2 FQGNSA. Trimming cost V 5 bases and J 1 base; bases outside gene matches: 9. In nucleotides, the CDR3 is TGTGCCAGCAGCGTAACAGGGGTATTCGGCACAGATACGCAGTATTTT. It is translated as CASSVTGVFGTDTQYF.

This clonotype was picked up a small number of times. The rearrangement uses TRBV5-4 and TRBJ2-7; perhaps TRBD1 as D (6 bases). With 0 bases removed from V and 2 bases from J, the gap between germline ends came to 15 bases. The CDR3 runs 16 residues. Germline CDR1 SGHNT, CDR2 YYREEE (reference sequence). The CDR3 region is CASSLATGNQAYEQYV. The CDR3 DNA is TGTGCCAGCAGCTTGGCAACAGGGAATCAAGCCTACGAGCAGTACGTC.